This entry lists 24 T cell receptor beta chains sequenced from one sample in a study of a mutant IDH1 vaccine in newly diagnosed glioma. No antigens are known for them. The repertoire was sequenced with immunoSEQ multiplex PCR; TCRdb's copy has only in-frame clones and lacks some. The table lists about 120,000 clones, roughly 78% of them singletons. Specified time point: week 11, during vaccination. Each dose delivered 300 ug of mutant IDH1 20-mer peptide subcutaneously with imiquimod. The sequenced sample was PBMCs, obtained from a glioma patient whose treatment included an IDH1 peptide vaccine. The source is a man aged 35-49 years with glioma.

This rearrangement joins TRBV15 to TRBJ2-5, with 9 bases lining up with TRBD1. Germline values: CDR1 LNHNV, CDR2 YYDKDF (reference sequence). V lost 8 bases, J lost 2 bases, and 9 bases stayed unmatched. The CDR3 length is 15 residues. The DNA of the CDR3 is TGTGCCACCGGAACAGGGGGCGTGGATCAAGAGACCCAGTACTTC. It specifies CATGTGGVDQETQYF.

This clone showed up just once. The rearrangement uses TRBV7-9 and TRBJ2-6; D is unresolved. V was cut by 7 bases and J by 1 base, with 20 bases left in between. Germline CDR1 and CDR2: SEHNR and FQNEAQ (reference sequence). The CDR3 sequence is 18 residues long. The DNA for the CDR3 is TGTGCCAGCACCGTAAGGATGACGAAGGTTTCTGGGGCCAACGTCCTGACTTTC. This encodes CASTVRMTKVSGANVLTF.

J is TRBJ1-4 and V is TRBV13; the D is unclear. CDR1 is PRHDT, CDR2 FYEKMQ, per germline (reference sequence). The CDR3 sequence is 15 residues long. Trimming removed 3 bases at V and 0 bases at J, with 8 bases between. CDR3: CASSFGAATNEKLFF. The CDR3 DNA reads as TGTGCCAGCAGCTTCGGCGCAGCAACTAATGAAAAACTGTTTTTT. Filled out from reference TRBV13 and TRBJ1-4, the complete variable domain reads AAGVIQSPRHLIKEKRETATLKCYPIPRHDTVYWYQQGPGQDPQFLISFYEKMQSDKGSIPDRFSAQQFSDYHSELNMSSLELGDSALYFCASSFGAATNEKLFFGSGTQLSVL.

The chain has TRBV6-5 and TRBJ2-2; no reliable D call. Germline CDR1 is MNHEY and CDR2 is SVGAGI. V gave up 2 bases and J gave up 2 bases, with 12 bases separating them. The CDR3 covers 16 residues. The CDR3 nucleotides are TGTGCCAGCAGTTACGAGGTGACACCAAACACCGGGGAGCTGTTTTTT. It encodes CASSYEVTPNTGELFF.

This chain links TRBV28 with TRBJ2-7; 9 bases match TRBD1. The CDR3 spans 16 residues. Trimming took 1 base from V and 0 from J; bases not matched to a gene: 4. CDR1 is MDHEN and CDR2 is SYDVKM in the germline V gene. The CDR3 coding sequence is TGTGCCAGCAGTTTATTAGGGACAGGGCGCTCCTACGAGCAGTACTTC. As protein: CASSLLGTGRSYEQYF.

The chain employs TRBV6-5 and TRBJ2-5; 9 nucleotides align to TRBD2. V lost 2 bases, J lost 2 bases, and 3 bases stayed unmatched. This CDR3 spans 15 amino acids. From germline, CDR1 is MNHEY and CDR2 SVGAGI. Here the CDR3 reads CASSYAGGFQETQYF. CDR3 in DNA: TGTGCCAGCAGTTACGCGGGAGGGTTTCAAGAGACCCAGTACTTC.

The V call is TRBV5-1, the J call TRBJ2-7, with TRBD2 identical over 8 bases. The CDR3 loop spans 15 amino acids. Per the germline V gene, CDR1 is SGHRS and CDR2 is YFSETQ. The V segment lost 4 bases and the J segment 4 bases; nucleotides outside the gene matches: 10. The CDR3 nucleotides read TGCGCCAGCAGCCTGAACGCGGGAGGATTATACGAGCAGTACTTC. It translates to CASSLNAGGLYEQYF.

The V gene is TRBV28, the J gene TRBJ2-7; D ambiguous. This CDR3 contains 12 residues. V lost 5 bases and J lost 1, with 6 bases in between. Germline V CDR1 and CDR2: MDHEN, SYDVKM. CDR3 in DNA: TGTGCCAGCAGTATGCTATCCTACGAGCAGTACTTC. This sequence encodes CASSMLSYEQYF.

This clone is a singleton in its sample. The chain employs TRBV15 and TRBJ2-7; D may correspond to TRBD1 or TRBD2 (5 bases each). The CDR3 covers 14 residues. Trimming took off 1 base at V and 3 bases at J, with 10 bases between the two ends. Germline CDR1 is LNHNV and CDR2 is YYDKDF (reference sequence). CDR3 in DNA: TGTGCCACCAGCAGAGGAGGGGTAGGCTACGAGCAGTACTTC. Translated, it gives CATSRGGVGYEQYF.

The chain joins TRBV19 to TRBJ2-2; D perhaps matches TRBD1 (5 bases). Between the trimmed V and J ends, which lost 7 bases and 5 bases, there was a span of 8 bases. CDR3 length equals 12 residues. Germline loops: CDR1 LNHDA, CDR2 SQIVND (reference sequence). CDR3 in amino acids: CASIRGTGELFF. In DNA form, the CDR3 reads TGTGCCAGTATAAGGGGAACCGGGGAGCTGTTTTTT.

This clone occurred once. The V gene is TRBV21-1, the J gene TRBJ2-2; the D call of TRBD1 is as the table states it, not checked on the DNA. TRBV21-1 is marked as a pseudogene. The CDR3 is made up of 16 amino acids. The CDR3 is CASSKAARGGTGELFF. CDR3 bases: TGTGCCAGCAGCAAAGCGGCCAGGGGTGGTACCGGGGAGCTGTTTTTT.

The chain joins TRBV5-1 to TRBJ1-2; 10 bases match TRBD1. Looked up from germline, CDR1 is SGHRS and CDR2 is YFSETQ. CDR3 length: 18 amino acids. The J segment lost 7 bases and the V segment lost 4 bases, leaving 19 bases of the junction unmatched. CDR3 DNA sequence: TGCGCCAGCAGCCTCGGGACAGGGGTGGTTGAGGTTAATCCTGGCTACACCTTC. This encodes CASSLGTGVVEVNPGYTF.

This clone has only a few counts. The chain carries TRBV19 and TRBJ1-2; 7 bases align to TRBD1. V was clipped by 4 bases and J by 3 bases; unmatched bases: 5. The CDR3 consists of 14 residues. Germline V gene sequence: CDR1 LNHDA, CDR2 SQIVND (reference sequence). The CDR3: CASSTQTGHYGYTF. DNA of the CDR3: TGTGCCAGTAGTACCCAGACAGGGCACTATGGCTACACCTTC.

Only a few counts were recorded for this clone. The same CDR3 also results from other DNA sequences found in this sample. In DNA form, the CDR3 reads TGTGCCAGCAGCCCGGGAACGGCTGAAGCTTTCTTT. Its translation: CASSPGTAEAFF. The chain combines TRBV4-2 with TRBJ1-1; D call uncertain. The ends were cut back, 4 bases at V and 6 bases at J, with 9 bases in the middle. The CDR3 totals 12 residues. Germline V gene data show CDR1 as LGHNA and CDR2 as YNFKEQ.

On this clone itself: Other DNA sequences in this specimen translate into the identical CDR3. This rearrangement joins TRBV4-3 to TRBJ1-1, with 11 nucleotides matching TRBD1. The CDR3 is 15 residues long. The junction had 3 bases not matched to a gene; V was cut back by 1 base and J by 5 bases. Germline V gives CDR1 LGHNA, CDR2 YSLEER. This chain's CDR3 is CASSQGGTGGTEAFF. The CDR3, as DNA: TGCGCCAGCAGCCAAGGCGGGACAGGGGGGACTGAAGCTTTCTTT.

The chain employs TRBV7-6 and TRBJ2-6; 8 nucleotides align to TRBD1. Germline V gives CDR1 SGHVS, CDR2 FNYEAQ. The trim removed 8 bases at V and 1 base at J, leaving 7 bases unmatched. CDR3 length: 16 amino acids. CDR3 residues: CASGDRGFSGANVLTF. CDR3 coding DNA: TGTGCCAGCGGTGACAGGGGCTTTTCTGGGGCCAACGTCCTGACTTTC.

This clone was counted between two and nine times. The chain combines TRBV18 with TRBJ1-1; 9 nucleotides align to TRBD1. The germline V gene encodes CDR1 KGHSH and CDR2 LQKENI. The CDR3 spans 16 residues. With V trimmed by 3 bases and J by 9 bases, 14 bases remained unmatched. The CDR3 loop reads CASSPPTSGTGKKAFF. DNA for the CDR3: TGTGCCAGCTCACCCCCAACTTCCGGGACAGGGAAAAAAGCTTTCTTT.

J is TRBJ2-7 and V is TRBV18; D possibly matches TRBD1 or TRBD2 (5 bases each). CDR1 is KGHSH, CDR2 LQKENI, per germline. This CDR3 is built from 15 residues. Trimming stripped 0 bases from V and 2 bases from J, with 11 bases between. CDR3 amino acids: CASSPPGVVTYEQYF. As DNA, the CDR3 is TGTGCCAGCTCACCACCGGGGGTCGTTACCTACGAGCAGTACTTC.

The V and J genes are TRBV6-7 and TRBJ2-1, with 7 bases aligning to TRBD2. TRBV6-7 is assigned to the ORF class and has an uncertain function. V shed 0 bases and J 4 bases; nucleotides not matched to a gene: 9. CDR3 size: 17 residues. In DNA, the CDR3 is TGTGCCAGCAGTTACTCGAGATACGGGAGGTCTTACAATGAGCAGTTCTTC. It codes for CASSYSRYGRSYNEQFF.

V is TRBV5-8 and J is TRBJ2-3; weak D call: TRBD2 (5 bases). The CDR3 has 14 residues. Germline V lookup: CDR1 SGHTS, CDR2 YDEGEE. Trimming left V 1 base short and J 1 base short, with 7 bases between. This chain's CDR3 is CASSLFGGTDTQYF. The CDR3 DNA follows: TGTGCCAGCAGCTTGTTCGGGGGCACAGATACGCAGTATTTT. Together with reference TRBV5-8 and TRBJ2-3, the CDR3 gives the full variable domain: EAGVTQSPTHLIKTRGQQATLRCSPISGHTSVYWYQQALGLGLQFLLWYDEGEERNRGNFPPRFSGRQFPNYSSELNVNALELEDSALYLCASSLFGGTDTQYFGPGTRLTVL.

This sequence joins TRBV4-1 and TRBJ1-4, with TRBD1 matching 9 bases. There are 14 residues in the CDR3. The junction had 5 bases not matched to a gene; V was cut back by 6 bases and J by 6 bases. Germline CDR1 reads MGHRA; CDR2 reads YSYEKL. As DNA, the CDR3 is TGCGCCAGCAGAGCCGGGACAGGGTATGAAAAACTGTTTTTT. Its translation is CASRAGTGYEKLFF.

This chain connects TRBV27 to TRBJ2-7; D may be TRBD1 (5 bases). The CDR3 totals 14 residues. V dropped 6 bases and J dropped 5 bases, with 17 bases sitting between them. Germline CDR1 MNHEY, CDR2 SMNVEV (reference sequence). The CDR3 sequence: CASSPLGAVNEQYF. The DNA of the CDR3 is TGTGCCAGCAGCCCCTTAGGGGCGGTCAACGAGCAGTACTTC.

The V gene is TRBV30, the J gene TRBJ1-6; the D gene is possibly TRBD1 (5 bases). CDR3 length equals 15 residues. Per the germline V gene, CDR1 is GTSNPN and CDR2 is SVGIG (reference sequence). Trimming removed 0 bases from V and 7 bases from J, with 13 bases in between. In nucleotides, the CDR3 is TGTGCCTGGAGTGTCCCGGGGCCGAGGAATTCACCCCTCCACTTT. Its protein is CAWSVPGPRNSPLHF.

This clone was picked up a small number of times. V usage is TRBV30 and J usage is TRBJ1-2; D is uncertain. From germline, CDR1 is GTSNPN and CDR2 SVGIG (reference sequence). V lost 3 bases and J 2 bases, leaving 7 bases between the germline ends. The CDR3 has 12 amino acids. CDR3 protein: CAWRWGNYGYTF. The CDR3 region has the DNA TGTGCCTGGAGGTGGGGAAACTATGGCTACACCTTC. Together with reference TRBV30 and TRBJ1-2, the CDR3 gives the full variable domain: SQTIHQWPATLVQPVGSPLSLECTVEGTSNPNLYWYRQAAGRGLQLLFYSVGIGQISSEVPQNLSASRPQDRQFILSSKKLLLSDSGFYLCAWRWGNYGYTFGSGTRLTVV.